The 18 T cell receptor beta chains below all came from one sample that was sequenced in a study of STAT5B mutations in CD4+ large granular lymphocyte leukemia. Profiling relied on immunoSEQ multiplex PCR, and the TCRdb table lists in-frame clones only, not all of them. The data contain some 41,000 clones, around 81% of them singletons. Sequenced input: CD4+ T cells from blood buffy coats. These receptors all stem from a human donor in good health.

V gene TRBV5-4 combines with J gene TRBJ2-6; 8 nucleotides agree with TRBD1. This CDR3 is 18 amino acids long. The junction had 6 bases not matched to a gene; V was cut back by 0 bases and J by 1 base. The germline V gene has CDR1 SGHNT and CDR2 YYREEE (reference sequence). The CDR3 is CASSLAGRGQSGANVLTF. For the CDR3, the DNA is TGTGCCAGCAGCTTGGCGGGCAGGGGGCAGTCTGGGGCCAACGTCCTGACTTTC.

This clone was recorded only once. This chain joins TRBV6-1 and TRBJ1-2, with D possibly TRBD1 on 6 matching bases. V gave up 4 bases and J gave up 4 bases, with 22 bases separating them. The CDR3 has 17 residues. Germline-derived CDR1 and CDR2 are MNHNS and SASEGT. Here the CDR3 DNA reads TGTGCCAGCAGTGCCCCACAGGGCCGCCTCGGATTCTATGGCTACACCTTC. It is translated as CASSAPQGRLGFYGYTF.

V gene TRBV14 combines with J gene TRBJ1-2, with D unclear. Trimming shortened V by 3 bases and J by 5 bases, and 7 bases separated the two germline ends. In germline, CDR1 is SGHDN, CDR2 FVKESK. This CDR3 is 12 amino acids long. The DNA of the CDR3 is TGTGCCAGCAGCCACGGGAGTTATGGCTACACCTTC. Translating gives CASSHGSYGYTF.

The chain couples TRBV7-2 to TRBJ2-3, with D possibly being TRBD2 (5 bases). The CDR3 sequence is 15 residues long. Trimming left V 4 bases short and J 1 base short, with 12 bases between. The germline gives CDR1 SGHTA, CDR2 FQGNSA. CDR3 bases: TGTGCCAGCAGCTCACAGAGCGGTCGCACAGATACGCAGTATTTT. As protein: CASSSQSGRTDTQYF.

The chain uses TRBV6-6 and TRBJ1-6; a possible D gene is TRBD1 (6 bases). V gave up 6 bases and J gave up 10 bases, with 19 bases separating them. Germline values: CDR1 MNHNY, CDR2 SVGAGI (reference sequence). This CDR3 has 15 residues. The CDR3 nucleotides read TGTGCCAGCAGCCTTGCGGGGGGGCAGGGGTCACCCCTCCACTTT. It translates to CASSLAGGQGSPLHF.

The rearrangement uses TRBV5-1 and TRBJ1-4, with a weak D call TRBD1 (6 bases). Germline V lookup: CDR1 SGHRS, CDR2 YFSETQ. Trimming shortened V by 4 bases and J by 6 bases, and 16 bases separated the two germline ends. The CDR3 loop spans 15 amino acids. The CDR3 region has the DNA TGCGCCAGCAGCCCGAGGGGGGGGCGAGATGAAAAACTGTTTTTT. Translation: CASSPRGGRDEKLFF. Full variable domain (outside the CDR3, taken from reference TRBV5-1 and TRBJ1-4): KAGVTQTPRYLIKTRGQQVTLSCSPISGHRSVSWYQQTPGQGLQFLFEYFSETQRNKGNFPGRFSGRQFSNSRSEMNVSTLELGDSALYLCASSPRGGRDEKLFFGSGTQLSVL.

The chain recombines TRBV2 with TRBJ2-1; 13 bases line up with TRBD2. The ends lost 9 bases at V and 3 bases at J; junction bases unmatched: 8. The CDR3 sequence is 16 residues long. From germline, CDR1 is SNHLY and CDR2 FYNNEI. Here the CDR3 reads CARAGTSGILYNEQFF. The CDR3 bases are TGTGCCAGGGCCGGGACTAGCGGGATACTCTACAATGAGCAGTTCTTC.

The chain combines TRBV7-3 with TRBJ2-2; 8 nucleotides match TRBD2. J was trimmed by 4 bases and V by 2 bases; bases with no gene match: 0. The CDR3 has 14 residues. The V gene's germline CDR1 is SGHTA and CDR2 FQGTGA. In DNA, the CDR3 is TGTGCCAGCAGCTTACTAGCGGGCACCGGGGAGCTGTTTTTT. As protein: CASSLLAGTGELFF.

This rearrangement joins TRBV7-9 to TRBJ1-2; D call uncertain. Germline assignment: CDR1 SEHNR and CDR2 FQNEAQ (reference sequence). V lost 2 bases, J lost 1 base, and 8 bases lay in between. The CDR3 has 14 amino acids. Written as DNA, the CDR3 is TGTGCCAGCAGCTTATTGCAGGATAACTATGGCTACACCTTC. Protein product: CASSLLQDNYGYTF. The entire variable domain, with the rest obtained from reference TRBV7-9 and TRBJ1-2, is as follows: DTGVSQNPRHKITKRGQNVTFRCDPISEHNRLYWYRQTLGQGPEFLTYFQNEAQLEKSRLLSDRFSAERPKGSFSTLEIQRTEQGDSAMYLCASSLLQDNYGYTFGSGTRLTVV.

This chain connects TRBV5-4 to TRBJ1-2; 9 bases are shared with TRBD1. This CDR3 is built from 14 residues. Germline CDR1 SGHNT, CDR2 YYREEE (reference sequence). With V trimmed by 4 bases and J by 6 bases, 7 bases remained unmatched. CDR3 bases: TGTGCCAGCAGCGAGACAGGGGGACAGGATGGCTACACCTTC. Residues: CASSETGGQDGYTF. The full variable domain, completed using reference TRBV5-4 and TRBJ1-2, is ETGVTQSPTHLIKTRGQQVTLRCSSQSGHNTVSWYQQALGQGPQFIFQYYREEENGRGNFPPRFSGLQFPNYSSELNVNALELDDSALYLCASSETGGQDGYTFGSGTRLTVV.

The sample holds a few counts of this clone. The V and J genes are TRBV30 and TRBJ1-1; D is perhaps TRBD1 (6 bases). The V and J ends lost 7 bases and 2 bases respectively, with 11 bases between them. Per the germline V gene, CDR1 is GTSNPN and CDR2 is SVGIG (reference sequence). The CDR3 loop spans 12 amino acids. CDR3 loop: CAYTGLNTEAFF. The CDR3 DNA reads TGTGCCTATACAGGGTTAAACACTGAAGCTTTCTTT.

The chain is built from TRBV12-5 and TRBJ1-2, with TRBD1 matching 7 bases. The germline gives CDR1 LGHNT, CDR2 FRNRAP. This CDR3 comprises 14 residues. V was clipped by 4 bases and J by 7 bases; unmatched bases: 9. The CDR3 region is CASGSYRDSVGYTF. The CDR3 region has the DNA TGTGCTAGTGGTTCATATCGGGACAGTGTTGGCTACACCTTC. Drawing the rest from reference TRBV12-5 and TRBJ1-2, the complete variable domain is DARVTQTPRHKVTEMGQEVTMRCQPILGHNTVFWYRQTMMQGLELLAYFRNRAPLDDSGMPKDRFSAEMPDATLATLKIQPSEPRDSAVYFCASGSYRDSVGYTFGSGTRLTVV.

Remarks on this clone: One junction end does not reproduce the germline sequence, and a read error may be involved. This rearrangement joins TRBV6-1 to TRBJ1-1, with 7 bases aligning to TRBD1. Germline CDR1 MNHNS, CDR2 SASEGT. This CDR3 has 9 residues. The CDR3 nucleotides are TGTGCCAGCAGTTACCGGGACAGCTTT. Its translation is CASSYRDSF.

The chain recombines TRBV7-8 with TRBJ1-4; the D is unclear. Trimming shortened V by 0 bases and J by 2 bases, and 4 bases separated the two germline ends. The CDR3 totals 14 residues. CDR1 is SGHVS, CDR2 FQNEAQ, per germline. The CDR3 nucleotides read TGTGCCAGCAGCTTAGCCTCGACTAATGAAAAACTGTTTTTT. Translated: CASSLASTNEKLFF.

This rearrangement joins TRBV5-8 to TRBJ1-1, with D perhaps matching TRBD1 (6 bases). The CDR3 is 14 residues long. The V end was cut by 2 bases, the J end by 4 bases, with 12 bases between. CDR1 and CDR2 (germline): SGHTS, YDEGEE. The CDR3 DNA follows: TGTGCCAGCAGCTTCCTCCGCAGGGGCACTGAAGCTTTCTTT. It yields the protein CASSFLRRGTEAFF. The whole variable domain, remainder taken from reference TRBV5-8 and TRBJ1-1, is EAGVTQSPTHLIKTRGQQATLRCSPISGHTSVYWYQQALGLGLQFLLWYDEGEERNRGNFPPRFSGRQFPNYSSELNVNALELEDSALYLCASSFLRRGTEAFFGQGTRLTVV.

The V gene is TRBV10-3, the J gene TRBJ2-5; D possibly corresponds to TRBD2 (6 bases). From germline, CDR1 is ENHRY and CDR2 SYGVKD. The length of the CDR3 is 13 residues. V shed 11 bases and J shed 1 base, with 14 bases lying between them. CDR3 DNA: TGTGCCGTCATGGAGGGCCCCCAAGAGACCCAGTACTTC. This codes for CAVMEGPQETQYF.

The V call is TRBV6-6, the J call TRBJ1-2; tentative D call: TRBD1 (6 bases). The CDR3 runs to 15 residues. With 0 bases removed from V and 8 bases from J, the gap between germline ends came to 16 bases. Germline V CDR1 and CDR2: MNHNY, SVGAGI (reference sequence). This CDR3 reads CASSYSRTAYDGYTF. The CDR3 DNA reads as TGTGCCAGCAGTTACTCTAGGACAGCGTATGACGGCTACACCTTC.

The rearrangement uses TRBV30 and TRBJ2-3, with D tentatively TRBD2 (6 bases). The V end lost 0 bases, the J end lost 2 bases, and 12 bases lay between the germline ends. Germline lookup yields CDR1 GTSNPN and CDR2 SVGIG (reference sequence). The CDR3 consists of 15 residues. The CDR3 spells CAWSVGTRFTDTQYF. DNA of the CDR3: TGTGCCTGGAGTGTCGGGACTCGGTTCACAGATACGCAGTATTTT.